This record covers a single T cell receptor beta chain. Its antigen is not known. Samples came from axillary lymph nodes draining the breast cancer. TCRdb called the multiplex PCR reads again in MiXCR, with one record for every CDR3 protein. The data hold some 150,000 distinct CDR3 sequences, with approximately 30% observed a single time. This entry belongs to a study of breast tumors, draining lymph nodes, adjacent tissues. Study results and limitations: Compared with basal-like, luminal-like tumors shared significantly more repertoire with nontumor tissue.

The germline V gene has CDR1 SNHLY and CDR2 FYNNEI. The CDR3 runs to 14 residues. Trimming removed 8 bases at V and 2 bases at J, with 13 bases between. The clonotype was recovered from a female donor with breast cancer. Some clones in this sample may be carry-over from other donors' samples. The sequenced sample was axillary lymph node tissue. The chain carries TRBV2 and TRBJ2-1, with D possibly being TRBD1 (5 bases). The CDR3 DNA sequence: TGTGCCAGCTTAGGAGTGGGGCCCTACAATGAGCAGTTCTTC. Amino acids: CASLGVGPYNEQFF.